One and the same sample provided the 24 T cell receptor beta chains below, sequenced in a study of blood T cell repertoires in COVID-19. Data came from immunoSEQ multiplex PCR; TCRdb stores just in-frame clones and leaves some out. The sample includes around 210,000 clones, roughly 85% of them seen just once. Sample: peripheral blood. These receptors were taken from a man in his forties or fifties with COVID-19, enrolled during active disease.

V usage is TRBV2 and J usage is TRBJ1-2; 8 positions agree with TRBD1. From germline, CDR1 is SNHLY and CDR2 FYNNEI. The CDR3 spans 13 residues. With V trimmed by 9 bases and J by 3 bases, 6 bases remained unmatched. In nucleotides, the CDR3 is TGTGCCAGATCAGGGGGCGCGGACTATGGCTACACCTTC. It codes for CARSGGADYGYTF.

The chain couples TRBV6-5 to TRBJ2-7, with 8 bases aligning to TRBD1. Per the germline V gene, CDR1 is MNHEY and CDR2 is SVGAGI. After removal of 6 bases from V and 6 bases from J, the junction contained 4 bases not matched to a gene. This CDR3 region has 12 residues. Written as DNA, the CDR3 is TGTGCCAGCAGCCAGGGGGCCGGCGAGCAGTACTTC. This encodes CASSQGAGEQYF.

The rearrangement uses TRBV6-6 and TRBJ2-5, with 7 nucleotides matching TRBD2. From germline, CDR1 is MNHNY and CDR2 SVGAGI (reference sequence). The J segment lost 0 bases and the V segment lost 4 bases, leaving 8 bases of the junction unmatched. This CDR3 comprises 16 residues. The CDR3 DNA is TGTGCCAGCAGTTGGGGGGGTGGGGCGGACCAAGAGACCCAGTACTTC. Translation gives CASSWGGGADQETQYF.

The V gene is TRBV29-1, the J gene TRBJ2-7, with D possibly TRBD1 on 6 matching bases. Germline V gene lookup returns CDR1 SQVTM and CDR2 ANQGSEA. The CDR3 covers 14 residues. DNA of the CDR3: TGCAGTGGTGGAATAGGGGGTTCAACTAGCGAGCAGTACTTC. Translating it yields CSGGIGGSTSEQYF.

CDR3 nucleotides: TGTGCCAGCAGTACCCGACAGGGGCGCGGAAACACCATATATTTT. As protein: CASSTRQGRGNTIYF. The chain employs TRBV28 and TRBJ1-3, with 8 bases identical to TRBD1. The CDR3 is made up of 15 amino acids. Germline CDR1 reads MDHEN; CDR2 reads SYDVKM. The V and J ends lost 5 bases and 4 bases, in that order; junction bases with no gene match: 7.

The rearrangement uses TRBV30 and TRBJ1-3; D unclear. Trimming removed 2 bases at V and 0 bases at J, with 8 bases between. Germline CDR1 is GTSNPN and CDR2 is SVGIG (reference sequence). CDR3 size: 14 residues. Here the CDR3 DNA reads TGTGCCTGGAGTTGGTTGAGCTCTGGAAACACCATATATTTT. It translates to CAWSWLSSGNTIYF.

This rearrangement joins TRBV4-3 to TRBJ2-6; D possibly corresponds to TRBD2 (5 bases). The ends were cut back, 1 base at V and 3 bases at J, with 7 bases in the middle. The germline V gene encodes CDR1 LGHNA and CDR2 YSLEER. The CDR3 covers 15 residues. CDR3 DNA: TGCGCCAGCAGCCAAGCCGGGGTTGGGGCCAACGTCCTGACTTTC. The encoded protein is CASSQAGVGANVLTF.

This clone has a handful of counts. The V call is TRBV28, the J call TRBJ1-2; possibly TRBD1 for D (6 bases). Germline V lookup: CDR1 MDHEN, CDR2 SYDVKM. The CDR3 has 12 amino acids. Trimming shortened V by 5 bases and J by 8 bases, and 12 bases separated the two germline ends. The CDR3 nucleotides read TGTGCCAGCAGTGCAGGGGCATACGGCTACACCTTC. Protein product: CASSAGAYGYTF.

The chain employs TRBV4-1 and TRBJ1-2, with D unresolved. CDR3 length equals 15 residues. Germline values: CDR1 MGHRA, CDR2 YSYEKL. Trimming took off 4 bases at V and 0 bases at J, with 12 bases between the two ends. CDR3 nucleotides: TGCGCCAGCAGCCGGGAGGGATTAGCTAACTATGGCTACACCTTC. Translating gives CASSREGLANYGYTF.

This chain uses TRBV24-1 with TRBJ1-2; D remains ambiguous. V lost 4 bases and J 9 bases, leaving 14 bases between the germline ends. The CDR3 is 13 amino acids. In germline, CDR1 is KGHDR, CDR2 SFDVKD. Here the CDR3 reads CATSEAEALSYTF. CDR3 bases: TGTGCCACCAGTGAAGCCGAGGCCTTGAGCTACACCTTC.

V is TRBV5-1 and J is TRBJ1-4, with TRBD1 matching over 9 bases. Germline V gives CDR1 SGHRS, CDR2 YFSETQ. V lost 5 bases to trimming and J lost 5 bases; unmatched junction nucleotides: 4. CDR3 length equals 14 residues. The CDR3 is CASSDGTGNEKLFF. The DNA for the CDR3 is TGCGCCAGCAGTGACGGGACAGGGAATGAAAAACTGTTTTTT.

V gene TRBV24-1 combines with J gene TRBJ2-1; 7 nucleotides match TRBD1. CDR1 is KGHDR and CDR2 is SFDVKD in the germline V gene. The CDR3 extends over 14 amino acids. V lost 7 bases to trimming and J lost 8 bases; unmatched junction nucleotides: 10. CDR3 protein: CATRPGQPGDEQFF. In DNA, the CDR3 is TGTGCCACCAGGCCGGGACAGCCAGGGGATGAGCAGTTCTTC.

The J gene is TRBJ2-1, the V gene TRBV30; 11 bases fit TRBD2. CDR1 GTSNPN and CDR2 SVGIG come from the germline V gene (reference sequence). The CDR3 consists of 16 residues. Germline trimming cut 5 bases from V and 0 bases from J; bases unmatched to any gene: 6. CDR3 in DNA: TGTGCCTGGGTTGCTAGCGGGGGGAGCTCCTACAATGAGCAGTTCTTC. It yields the protein CAWVASGGSSYNEQFF. The full variable domain, rest sourced from reference TRBV30 and TRBJ2-1, is SQTIHQWPATLVQPVGSPLSLECTVEGTSNPNLYWYRQAAGRGLQLLFYSVGIGQISSEVPQNLSASRPQDRQFILSSKKLLLSDSGFYLCAWVASGGSSYNEQFFGPGTRLTVL.

This chain links TRBV7-9 with TRBJ1-4; D is ambiguous. The germline V gene encodes CDR1 SEHNR and CDR2 FQNEAQ (reference sequence). Between the trimmed V and J ends, which lost 0 bases and 0 bases, there was a span of 5 bases. The CDR3 sequence is 15 residues long. CDR3 in amino acids: CASSLARATNEKLFF. The CDR3 DNA sequence: TGTGCCAGCAGCTTAGCAAGAGCAACTAATGAAAAACTGTTTTTT. The full variable domain, its missing parts supplied by reference TRBV7-9 and TRBJ1-4, is DTGVSQNPRHKITKRGQNVTFRCDPISEHNRLYWYRQTLGQGPEFLTYFQNEAQLEKSRLLSDRFSAERPKGSFSTLEIQRTEQGDSAMYLCASSLARATNEKLFFGSGTQLSVL.

The genes are TRBV5-1 and TRBJ2-7; no clear D. This CDR3 is 15 amino acids long. The V end was cut by 0 bases, the J end by 1 base, with 11 bases between. From germline, CDR1 is SGHRS and CDR2 YFSETQ. Written as DNA, the CDR3 is TGCGCCAGCAGCTTGGGTGTTGGGCTATCCTACGAGCAGTACTTC. Encoded protein: CASSLGVGLSYEQYF.

This clone was detected once. This chain connects TRBV6-5 to TRBJ2-7; 13 bases map to TRBD2. Unmatched junction bases numbered 3, after V lost 2 bases and J lost 2 bases. From germline, CDR1 is MNHEY and CDR2 SVGAGI. This CDR3 spans 16 amino acids. The CDR3, as DNA: TGTGCCAGCAGTTACCTCACTAGCGGGGGGGCCTACGAGCAGTACTTC. This sequence encodes CASSYLTSGGAYEQYF.

This rearrangement joins TRBV5-1 to TRBJ2-6, with D possibly TRBD1 on 6 matching bases. Trimming cost V 4 bases and J 0 bases, with 14 bases left between them. Germline CDR1 and CDR2: SGHRS and YFSETQ. The CDR3 consists of 17 residues. Written as DNA, the CDR3 is TGCGCCAGCAGCCACGCTACAGGGCTCTCTGGGGCCAACGTCCTGACTTTC. Translated, it gives CASSHATGLSGANVLTF. Using reference TRBV5-1 and TRBJ2-6 for the parts outside the CDR3, the full variable domain is KAGVTQTPRYLIKTRGQQVTLSCSPISGHRSVSWYQQTPGQGLQFLFEYFSETQRNKGNFPGRFSGRQFSNSRSEMNVSTLELGDSALYLCASSHATGLSGANVLTFGAGSRLTVL.

This clone has only a few counts. The V and J genes are TRBV6-5 and TRBJ1-4; TRBD1 might be the D (6 bases). The germline CDR1 and CDR2 sequences are MNHEY and SVGAGI. V lost 8 bases and J lost 12, with 22 bases in between. The CDR3 is 14 residues long. This CDR3 reads CASSPGGGTVELFF. CDR3 nucleotides: TGTGCCAGCTCACCCGGGGGGGGCACGGTGGAACTGTTTTTT.

V usage is TRBV27 and J usage is TRBJ2-7; 7 bases line up with TRBD2. Germline V gives CDR1 MNHEY, CDR2 SMNVEV (reference sequence). The CDR3 loop spans 13 amino acids. J was trimmed by 6 bases and V by 5 bases; bases with no gene match: 7. Written as DNA, the CDR3 is TGTGCCAGCAGTCCCCCTGGACTAGGCGAGCAGTACTTC. Translating gives CASSPPGLGEQYF.

The V and J genes are TRBV16 and TRBJ2-2, with D perhaps TRBD2 (5 bases). Germline V gives CDR1 KGHSY, CDR2 FQNENV. V dropped 4 bases and J dropped 0 bases, with 6 bases sitting between them. The CDR3 has 14 residues. The CDR3 nucleotides are TGTGCCAGCAGCCGAGCGGCGAACACCGGGGAGCTGTTTTTT. Its protein is CASSRAANTGELFF.

The chain employs TRBV7-9 and TRBJ2-2; 9 bases are shared with TRBD1. V lost 3 bases, J lost 2 bases, and 7 bases stayed unmatched. The length of the CDR3 is 17 residues. Germline V gene sequence: CDR1 SEHNR, CDR2 FQNEAQ (reference sequence). Here the CDR3 DNA reads TGTGCCAGCAGCTTCTCGGACAGGGGCTCTAACACCGGGGAGCTGTTTTTT. The encoded protein is CASSFSDRGSNTGELFF.

This clone appeared a few times. This chain links TRBV9 with TRBJ1-2; D may be TRBD1 (5 bases). V lost 4 bases, J lost 3 bases, and 16 bases lay in between. The germline CDR1 and CDR2 sequences are SGDLS and YYNGEE. The CDR3 is 15 amino acids. CDR3 sequence (DNA): TGTGCCAGCAGCCCATTCGAACAGGATTACTATGGCTACACCTTC. It specifies CASSPFEQDYYGYTF.

V gene TRBV9 combines with J gene TRBJ2-2; no reliable D call. V was clipped by 0 bases and J by 2 bases, with 5 bases between them. Looked up from germline, CDR1 is SGDLS and CDR2 is YYNGEE. There are 14 residues in the CDR3. Written as DNA, the CDR3 is TGTGCCAGCAGCGTAGACATAAACACCGGGGAGCTGTTTTTT. The encoded protein is CASSVDINTGELFF.

The chain joins TRBV7-2 to TRBJ2-7; 8 bases line up with TRBD1. The CDR3 contains 15 residues. V lost 0 bases and J lost 4; bases outside the gene matches: 5. Germline loops: CDR1 SGHTA, CDR2 FQGNSA. For the CDR3, the DNA is TGTGCCAGCAGCTTAGCAGGACAGGGTTTTTACGAGCAGTACTTC. Amino acids: CASSLAGQGFYEQYF.